This entry lists 27 T cell receptor beta chains sequenced from one sample in a study of T cells in Graves' hyperthyroidism and ophthalmopathy. Amplified TCR beta CDR3 regions derived from RNA transcripts. The HTBI primer set served for first-round RT-PCR of the TCR CDR3. MiXCR, applied by TCRdb to the multiplex PCR reads, yields one record per CDR3 protein. The repertoire consists of about 410,000 distinct CDR3 sequences, with about 14% occurring once and the leading ten covering around 20%. The sequencing input was blood. The source is a woman in her 30s with Graves' ophthalmopathy.

This clonotype has a count of ten or more. The chain is built from TRBV18 and TRBJ1-4; D ambiguous. V was pared by 4 bases and J by 3 bases, with 9 bases between. CDR3 length equals 14 residues. Germline lookup yields CDR1 KGHSH and CDR2 LQKENI. For the CDR3, the DNA is TGTGCCAGCTCACACCGGGTCTCTAATGAAAAACTGTTTTTT. Protein sequence: CASSHRVSNEKLFF.

This clonotype was detected ten times or more. The chain combines TRBV18 with TRBJ1-1; the D is unclear. Germline assignment: CDR1 KGHSH and CDR2 LQKENI. This CDR3 has 12 amino acids. Between the trimmed V and J ends, which lost 4 bases and 3 bases, there was a span of 6 bases. DNA for the CDR3: TGTGCCAGCTCACTAGGATACACTGAAGCTTTCTTT. Its protein product is CASSLGYTEAFF. The whole variable domain, remainder taken from reference TRBV18 and TRBJ1-1, is NAGVMQNPRHLVRRRGQEARLRCSPMKGHSHVYWYRQLPEEGLKFMVYLQKENIIDESGMPKERFSAEFPKEGPSILRIQQVVRGDSAAYFCASSLGYTEAFFGQGTRLTVV.

The chain combines TRBV3-1 with TRBJ2-5; 11 bases line up with TRBD2. Germline trimming cut 2 bases from V and 4 bases from J; bases unmatched to any gene: 6. Germline values: CDR1 LGHDT, CDR2 YNNKEL (reference sequence). CDR3 length equals 16 residues. CDR3 DNA: TGTGCCAGCAGCCAACTAGGTAGCGGGAGGGCAGAGACCCAGTACTTC. Protein: CASSQLGSGRAETQYF.

This clonotype has more than one count but fewer than ten. The gene calls are TRBV6-5 and TRBJ1-2; D not certain. The CDR3 consists of 13 residues. V gave up 0 bases and J gave up 8 bases, with 10 bases separating them. CDR1 is MNHEY, CDR2 SVGAGI, per germline. As DNA, the CDR3 is TGTGCCAGCAGTTACTCAGGGTCTAGAGGCTACACCTTC. Its translation is CASSYSGSRGYTF.

This clonotype was detected many times. This chain uses TRBV12-3 or TRBV12-4 with TRBJ1-5; D is perhaps TRBD1 (5 bases). The CDR3 runs to 18 residues. The ends were cut back, 6 bases at V and 0 bases at J, with 21 bases in the middle. The DNA of the CDR3 is TGTGCCAGCAGCCGGGACGCCCCCTCACCTTATAGCAATCAGCCCCAGCATTTT. This gives the protein CASSRDAPSPYSNQPQHF.

This clonotype was found many times. The CDR3 DNA sequence: TGCAGTGCGGAACCAGGGGGCTACGCTGAAGCTTTCTTT. Protein: CSAEPGGYAEAFF. The chain has TRBV20-1 and TRBJ1-1, with 8 bases that match TRBD1. The V gene's germline CDR1 is DFQATT and CDR2 SNEGSKA (reference sequence). The ends lost 6 bases at V and 6 bases at J; junction bases unmatched: 9. The CDR3 spans 13 residues.

J is TRBJ2-7 and V is TRBV10-3; no firm D call. The CDR3 spans 14 residues. The germline V and J ends were trimmed by 10 bases and 7 bases, with 23 bases remaining between them. Per the germline V gene, CDR1 is ENHRY and CDR2 is SYGVKD. Here the CDR3 DNA reads TGTGCCACTAAGCCGACCTGGGGAAATTGGGAGCAGTACTTC. Translated, it gives CATKPTWGNWEQYF.

This clonotype appeared many times. The chain uses TRBV3-1 and TRBJ2-7, with 10 bases lining up with TRBD2. In germline, CDR1 is LGHDT, CDR2 YNNKEL (reference sequence). The CDR3 extends over 18 amino acids. The V segment lost 4 bases and the J segment 0 bases; nucleotides outside the gene matches: 12. CDR3 DNA: TGTGCCAGCAGCCTAACCCGGGCTAGCGGGGGATACTCCTACGAGCAGTACTTC. It codes for CASSLTRASGGYSYEQYF.

In the case of this clonotype: It may be a read error: a sequence one base away is much more abundant. V and J are TRBV29-1 and TRBJ2-7; no definite D call. V gave up 3 bases and J gave up 3 bases, with 12 bases separating them. Germline V CDR1 and CDR2: SQVTM, ANQGSEA. The CDR3 has 13 residues. CDR3 sequence (DNA): TGCAGCGTTGATACGGCGGCGAGCTACGAGCAGTACTTC. Protein sequence: CSVDTAASYEQYF.

The chain has TRBV20-1 and TRBJ2-1; 7 bases map to TRBD1. The V gene's germline CDR1 is DFQATT and CDR2 SNEGSKA (reference sequence). Losses at the gene ends were 3 bases for V and 9 bases for J; bases not matched to a gene: 11. This CDR3 is 14 amino acids long. CDR3 sequence (DNA): TGCAGTGCTAGTGGGACAGCCGGCCGGGGTGAGCAGTTCTTC. As protein: CSASGTAGRGEQFF.

The V call is TRBV29-1, the J call TRBJ1-1; a possible D gene is TRBD1 (5 bases). The CDR3 totals 14 residues. V was trimmed by 4 bases and J by 6 bases, leaving 18 bases between them. Germline lookup yields CDR1 SQVTM and CDR2 ANQGSEA. CDR3 in amino acids: CSVAVGGFGAEAFF. CDR3 in DNA: TGCAGCGTTGCCGTGGGGGGGTTTGGGGCTGAAGCTTTCTTT.

In this sample, this clonotype turned up many times. This chain connects TRBV28 to TRBJ2-5; either TRBD1 or TRBD2 may supply D (6 bases each). V lost 6 bases to trimming and J lost 5 bases, with 16 bases between them. Germline CDR1 reads MDHEN; CDR2 reads SYDVKM. The CDR3 is 14 residues long. CDR3 sequence: CASRNGGAVETQYF. For the CDR3, the DNA is TGTGCCAGCAGAAACGGGGGCGCGGTGGAGACCCAGTACTTC.

At least ten counts were recorded for this clonotype. V and J are TRBV6-1 and TRBJ2-3, with a weak D call TRBD1 (6 bases). The germline gives CDR1 MNHNS, CDR2 SASEGT. The CDR3 length is 15 residues. Deletions cut 6 bases from V and 4 bases from J, with 17 bases between. CDR3 DNA: TGTGCCAGCAGCCCACTTATTACAGGGTCAGATACGCAGTATTTT. This encodes CASSPLITGSDTQYF.

This clonotype was counted ten times or more. The rearrangement uses TRBV11-2 and TRBJ2-1, with unresolved D. With 2 bases removed from V and 7 bases from J, the gap between germline ends came to 12 bases. Germline V gene sequence: CDR1 SGHAT, CDR2 FQNNGV. This CDR3 is 14 amino acids long. CDR3 loop: CASSLMTRGNEQFF. CDR3 DNA: TGTGCCAGCAGCTTAATGACCCGTGGGAATGAGCAGTTCTTC.

This clonotype was observed many times. The V call is TRBV7-9, the J call TRBJ1-1; 7 bases match TRBD1. This CDR3 is built from 15 residues. V lost 5 bases, J lost 0 bases, and 6 bases stayed unmatched. Germline V gives CDR1 SEHNR, CDR2 FQNEAQ (reference sequence). The CDR3 here is CASSARQGMNTEAFF. As DNA, the CDR3 is TGTGCCAGCAGCGCCCGACAGGGAATGAACACTGAAGCTTTCTTT.

This clonotype was recorded at least ten times. The J gene is TRBJ1-3, the V gene TRBV19; 8 bases are a match to TRBD1. V shed 9 bases and J 0 bases; nucleotides not matched to a gene: 13. The CDR3 extends over 17 amino acids. The germline V gene encodes CDR1 LNHDA and CDR2 SQIVND (reference sequence). Written as DNA, the CDR3 is TGTGCCAGAATCAACGGGGACAGGCTTCACTCTGGAAACACCATATATTTT. It is translated as CARINGDRLHSGNTIYF.

This clonotype was recorded at least ten times. V gene TRBV12-3 or TRBV12-4 combines with J gene TRBJ1-4; no reliable D call. This CDR3 is 13 amino acids long. Trimming took off 7 bases at V and 0 bases at J, with 6 bases between the two ends. The CDR3 protein is CASNKATNEKLFF. CDR3 coding DNA: TGTGCCAGCAATAAAGCAACTAATGAAAAACTGTTTTTT.

This clonotype was found a few times. The chain joins TRBV28 to TRBJ2-1; 9 bases fit TRBD2. The CDR3 runs 14 residues. J was trimmed by 9 bases and V by 2 bases; bases with no gene match: 5. Germline loops: CDR1 MDHEN, CDR2 SYDVKM. This CDR3 reads CASSLAGGPSEQFF. The CDR3 DNA sequence: TGTGCCAGCAGTTTAGCGGGGGGGCCCAGTGAGCAGTTCTTC.

Details on this clonotype: A much more abundant neighbour one base away suggests this may be a read error. V gene TRBV30 combines with J gene TRBJ2-6, with D possibly being TRBD2 (6 bases). CDR1 and CDR2 (germline): GTSNPN, SVGIG (reference sequence). Trimming cost V 0 bases and J 2 bases, with 8 bases left between them. The CDR3 contains 15 residues. CDR3 sequence reads: CAWSVGGTGANVLTF. CDR3 in DNA: TGTGCCTGGAGTGTGGGGGGAACTGGGGCCAACGTCCTGACTTTC. The full variable domain, completed using reference TRBV30 and TRBJ2-6, is SQTIHQWPATLVQPVGSPLSLECTVEGTSNPNLYWYRQAAGRGLQLLFYSVGIGQISSEVPQNLSASRPQDRQFILSSKKLLLSDSGFYLCAWSVGGTGANVLTFGAGSRLTVL.

This clonotype appeared many times. J is TRBJ1-5 and V is TRBV20-1, with TRBD1 identical over 12 bases. From germline, CDR1 is DFQATT and CDR2 SNEGSKA (reference sequence). The V and J ends lost 0 bases and 7 bases, in that order; junction bases with no gene match: 7. The CDR3 length is 16 residues. The CDR3: CSARELGQGAGQPQHF. DNA of the CDR3: TGCAGTGCTAGAGAATTGGGACAGGGGGCTGGACAGCCCCAGCATTTT.

This clonotype has a handful of counts. V usage is TRBV28 and J usage is TRBJ2-4, with D perhaps given as TRBD1 or TRBD2 (5 bases each). Germline V gives CDR1 MDHEN, CDR2 SYDVKM. The V end was cut by 2 bases, the J end by 5 bases, with 10 bases between. This CDR3 has 14 residues. CDR3 residues: CASSLGTDQNIQYF. The DNA for the CDR3 is TGTGCCAGCAGTTTAGGGACGGACCAAAACATTCAGTACTTC.

This clonotype was detected many times. This chain joins TRBV3-1 and TRBJ1-4; D gene unclear. Trimming removed 1 base from V and 11 bases from J, with 8 bases in between. This CDR3 has 12 amino acids. Germline V gene data show CDR1 as LGHDT and CDR2 as YNNKEL (reference sequence). In DNA, the CDR3 is TGTGCCAGCAGCCAAGGCCCATGGAAACTGTTTTTT. Residues: CASSQGPWKLFF.

Turning to this clonotype: A clone one base away is much larger, so this may be a read error. The V call is TRBV5-1, the J call TRBJ2-7, with 7 bases identical to TRBD2. The germline V gene encodes CDR1 SGHRS and CDR2 YFSETQ. This CDR3 spans 15 amino acids. The junction had 8 bases not matched to a gene; V was cut back by 0 bases and J by 5 bases. Here the CDR3 reads CASSLELGGSDEQYF. CDR3 in DNA: TGCGCCAGCAGCTTGGAGTTAGGCGGGAGCGACGAGCAGTACTTC.

Many counts were recorded for this clonotype. This rearrangement joins TRBV7-2 to TRBJ1-6; D ambiguous. V was shortened by 5 bases and J by 7 bases, with 15 bases between the two germline ends. This CDR3 has 15 amino acids. Germline values: CDR1 SGHTA, CDR2 FQGNSA. In DNA form, the CDR3 reads TGTGCCAGCAGCCCCCGGTCCCCTAACAATTCACCCCTCCACTTT. Translated: CASSPRSPNNSPLHF.

This clonotype was detected only a few times. V usage is TRBV12-3 or TRBV12-4 and J usage is TRBJ1-1, with a tentative D call TRBD1 (5 bases). The CDR3 consists of 14 residues. With 8 bases removed from V and 0 bases from J, the gap between germline ends came to 13 bases. Written as DNA, the CDR3 is TGTGCCAGCCGTGGGGCAGGATTGAACACTGAAGCTTTCTTT. Protein product: CASRGAGLNTEAFF.

This clonotype was counted ten times or more. The chain is built from TRBV7-3 and TRBJ2-3; no reliable D call. Looked up from germline, CDR1 is SGHTA and CDR2 is FQGTGA. V shed 2 bases and J shed 6 bases, with 9 bases lying between them. The CDR3 has 13 residues. The CDR3, as DNA: TGTGCCAGCAGCTTAGGACCCCGGGATACGCAGTATTTT. It is translated as CASSLGPRDTQYF.

This rearrangement joins TRBV5-1 to TRBJ2-1; 10 bases match TRBD2. The CDR3 covers 16 residues. From germline, CDR1 is SGHRS and CDR2 YFSETQ. J gave up 2 bases and V 5 bases, and 7 bases lay outside the gene matches. The CDR3, as DNA: TGCGCCAGCAGTTTCGGACTAGCGGCAGCCTACAATGAGCAGTTCTTC. Translation gives CASSFGLAAAYNEQFF.